The T cell receptor (beta chain) described here comes from a study of shared clonotypes between healthy human individuals. The wider study: The study used three CD4 naive, three CD4 memory, two CD8 naive and one CD8 memory plate per donor.

As regards this clone: Its cognate antigen is unknown.

Repertoires were generated with immunoSEQ multiplex PCR, while TCRdb's copy carries only in-frame clones and drops some. The table has around 1,100,000 clones, roughly 77% seen once. This CDR3 spans 16 amino acids. CDR1 is SGHTA and CDR2 is FQGTGA in the germline V gene. V lost 5 bases and J 1 base, leaving 16 bases between the germline ends. The study, taken as a whole, reports: Although depth was large, rarefaction showed that sequencing of the sorted subsets was incomplete.

Sequenced: memory CD4+ T cells from PBMCs. Regarding subset: CD45RA-negative fraction. This receptor was identified in a man aged 18 to 30 in good health. Some clones in this sample may be carry-over from other donors' samples. The J gene is TRBJ2-3, the V gene TRBV7-3; D is perhaps TRBD1 or TRBD2 (5 bases each). CDR3 region: CASSASGPSGTDTQYF. In nucleotides, the CDR3 is TGTGCCAGCAGCGCCTCGGGACCGAGCGGCACAGATACGCAGTATTTT.